Following are 25 T cell receptor beta chains from one sample sequenced in a study of shared clonotypes between healthy human individuals. Produced via immunoSEQ multiplex PCR; TCRdb's table is partial and in-frame only. Of approximately 1.9 million clones listed, around 95% are singletons. CD8 cells regarded as naive lacked CD45RO, were positively chosen for CCR7, and omitted terminally differentiated effector memory CD45RA+ cells. The material sequenced was naive CD8+ T cells from PBMCs. The receptors originated from a man aged 18 to 30 in good health. Some clones in this sample may be carry-over from other donors' samples.

The CDR3 DNA follows: TGTGCCAGCAGCTCACCGGCCGGGTTCCATTATGGCTACACCTTC. Residues: CASSSPAGFHYGYTF. The genes are TRBV7-9 and TRBJ1-2; no definite D call. V was cut by 4 bases and J by 5 bases, with 17 bases left in between. Germline V gene sequence: CDR1 SEHNR, CDR2 FQNEAQ (reference sequence). This CDR3 comprises 15 residues.

A single count supports this clone. The CDR3 DNA sequence: TGCGCCAGCAGCTCGCTTGGGGAGCGGAGAAGTTCCTACGAGCAGTACTTC. Its translation is CASSSLGERRSSYEQYF. The chain employs TRBV5-1 and TRBJ2-7; a weak D match, TRBD2 (5 bases). This CDR3 contains 17 residues. Germline CDR1 and CDR2: SGHRS and YFSETQ. The germline V and J ends were trimmed by 3 bases and 1 base, with 20 bases remaining between them.

The chain is built from TRBV19 and TRBJ2-1; the match to TRBD2 covers 13 bases. Germline V gene sequence: CDR1 LNHDA, CDR2 SQIVND (reference sequence). Trimming took 4 bases from V and 6 from J; bases not matched to a gene: 3. CDR3 length: 15 residues. DNA for the CDR3: TGTGCCAGTAGTAAACTAGCGGGAGGGCTCAATGAGCAGTTCTTC. Its translation: CASSKLAGGLNEQFF.

This chain uses TRBV7-9 with TRBJ2-7; D call uncertain. The V gene lost 5 bases and the J gene lost 3 bases, with 11 bases spanning the gap. Germline V gives CDR1 SEHNR, CDR2 FQNEAQ (reference sequence). There are 13 residues in the CDR3. The CDR3 nucleotides read TGTGCCAGCAGCCCTTCTGGATTCTACGAGCAGTACTTC. It yields the protein CASSPSGFYEQYF.

The chain has TRBV15 and TRBJ2-7; a weak D match, TRBD1 (5 bases). Trimming stripped 0 bases from V and 3 bases from J, with 9 bases between. The CDR3 is made up of 14 amino acids. Germline V CDR1 and CDR2: LNHNV, YYDKDF (reference sequence). Here the CDR3 DNA reads TGTGCCACCAGCAGAGATCCCAGGGACTACGAGCAGTACTTC. Its translation is CATSRDPRDYEQYF. The whole variable domain, remainder taken from reference TRBV15 and TRBJ2-7, is DAMVIQNPRYQVTQFGKPVTLSCSQTLNHNVMYWYQQKSSQAPKLLFHYYDKDFNNEADTPDNFQSRRPNTSFCFLDIRSPGLGDTAMYLCATSRDPRDYEQYFGPGTRLTVT.

Details on this clone: Other DNA sequences within the sample encode an identical CDR3. The gene calls are TRBV27 and TRBJ2-3; D is possibly TRBD1 (6 bases). The CDR3 totals 14 residues. Trimming took 6 bases from V and 0 from J, leaving 10 bases between them. CDR1 is MNHEY and CDR2 is SMNVEV in the germline V gene (reference sequence). The CDR3 DNA reads as TGTGCCAGCAGCCGAACAGGGAGCACAGATACGCAGTATTTT. Translation: CASSRTGSTDTQYF.

As for this clone: Additional DNA sequences in this sample encode the identical CDR3. The chain recombines TRBV29-1 with TRBJ2-7, with 8 bases aligning to TRBD2. This CDR3 is 13 amino acids long. Germline V gene data show CDR1 as SQVTM and CDR2 as ANQGSEA. Losses at the gene ends were 4 bases for V and 1 base for J; bases not matched to a gene: 3. CDR3 DNA sequence: TGCAGCGTTGCGGGAGGGCCATCCTACGAGCAGTACTTC. It codes for CSVAGGPSYEQYF.

The V gene is TRBV4-1, the J gene TRBJ2-7; D is perhaps TRBD1 (5 bases). Trimming pared 4 bases from V and 4 bases from J, leaving 17 bases between. The CDR3 consists of 15 residues. The germline CDR1 and CDR2 sequences are MGHRA and YSYEKL. CDR3 protein: CASSPKGQGYYEQYF. The CDR3 DNA reads TGCGCCAGCAGCCCTAAGGGGCAGGGATATTACGAGCAGTACTTC.

The chain joins TRBV4-3 to TRBJ2-4; D is undetermined. Germline CDR1 and CDR2: LGHNA and YSLEER. The germline V and J ends were trimmed by 1 base and 7 bases, with 8 bases remaining between them. There are 13 residues in the CDR3. The CDR3 DNA sequence: TGCGCCAGCAGCCAAGGTACTATCAACATTCAGTACTTC. Amino acids: CASSQGTINIQYF.

This sequence joins TRBV19 and TRBJ2-1, with 9 bases that match TRBD2. The CDR3 is made up of 15 amino acids. J was trimmed by 7 bases and V by 7 bases; bases with no gene match: 11. Germline CDR1 and CDR2: LNHDA and SQIVND (reference sequence). The CDR3 here is CASKGRSGSFNEQFF. The CDR3 coding sequence is TGTGCCAGTAAGGGGCGTAGCGGGAGTTTTAATGAGCAGTTCTTC.

The gene calls are TRBV4-1 and TRBJ1-4; D call uncertain. Germline assignment: CDR1 MGHRA and CDR2 YSYEKL. V lost 4 bases to trimming and J lost 5 bases, with 11 bases between them. CDR3 length: 14 residues. The DNA of the CDR3 is TGCGCCAGCAGCCTCAGGAGAGGGAATGAAAAACTGTTTTTT. It codes for CASSLRRGNEKLFF.

The chain links TRBV6-5 to TRBJ2-1, with D uncertain. Trimming shortened V by 4 bases and J by 5 bases, and 9 bases separated the two germline ends. The CDR3 spans 13 residues. CDR1 and CDR2 from the germline V gene are MNHEY and SVGAGI. CDR3 region: CASSFPGHNEQFF. In DNA form, the CDR3 reads TGTGCCAGCAGTTTTCCAGGACACAATGAGCAGTTCTTC.

The chain couples TRBV4-3 to TRBJ2-2, with D possibly being TRBD2 (5 bases). The length of the CDR3 is 15 residues. The ends were cut back, 0 bases at V and 7 bases at J, with 12 bases in the middle. Germline V gene data show CDR1 as LGHNA and CDR2 as YSLEER. CDR3: CASSQDRVGSGELFF. The CDR3 DNA reads as TGCGCCAGCAGCCAAGATAGGGTAGGGAGCGGGGAGCTGTTTTTT.

This chain links TRBV30 with TRBJ2-2, with 8 bases identical to TRBD1. The CDR3 contains 15 residues. Germline lookup yields CDR1 GTSNPN and CDR2 SVGIG (reference sequence). J gave up 7 bases and V 4 bases, and 11 bases lay outside the gene matches. CDR3 DNA sequence: TGTGCCTGGACATTCTACAGGGGGAAAGGCGGGGAGCTGTTTTTT. This codes for CAWTFYRGKGGELFF.

V usage is TRBV27 and J usage is TRBJ2-1; D call uncertain. Trimming left V 8 bases short and J 4 bases short, with 15 bases between. Looked up from germline, CDR1 is MNHEY and CDR2 is SMNVEV (reference sequence). There are 14 residues in the CDR3. For the CDR3, the DNA is TGTGCCAGCGCCGAGGTCAATCGGTACAATGAGCAGTTCTTC. Protein: CASAEVNRYNEQFF.

The rearrangement joins TRBV2 to TRBJ2-7, with 12 bases matching TRBD2. The CDR3 length is 14 residues. The ends lost 5 bases at V and 5 bases at J; junction bases unmatched: 4. Germline V gene lookup returns CDR1 SNHLY and CDR2 FYNNEI. The CDR3 is CASSPTSGSHEQYF. The DNA of the CDR3 is TGTGCCAGCAGTCCGACTAGCGGGAGTCACGAGCAGTACTTC.

A note on this clone: This same CDR3 is encoded by further DNA sequences in the sample. As DNA, the CDR3 is TGCGCCAGCAGCTCGGGGGGATCCTACAATGAGCAGTTCTTC. Its translation: CASSSGGSYNEQFF. The V and J genes are TRBV5-1 and TRBJ2-1, with TRBD2 identical over 7 bases. Germline CDR1 reads SGHRS; CDR2 reads YFSETQ. The CDR3 is made up of 14 amino acids. The trim removed 3 bases at V and 1 base at J, leaving 1 base unmatched.

V and J are TRBV13 and TRBJ2-3, with D tentatively TRBD2 (5 bases). Per the germline V gene, CDR1 is PRHDT and CDR2 is FYEKMQ (reference sequence). This CDR3 region has 16 residues. V shed 6 bases and J shed 2 bases, with 18 bases lying between them. CDR3 DNA sequence: TGTGCCAGCAGGGGGAGCGGTAACCGATACACAGATACGCAGTATTTT. This encodes CASRGSGNRYTDTQYF. Full variable domain (remainder filled in from reference TRBV13 and TRBJ2-3): AAGVIQSPRHLIKEKRETATLKCYPIPRHDTVYWYQQGPGQDPQFLISFYEKMQSDKGSIPDRFSAQQFSDYHSELNMSSLELGDSALYFCASRGSGNRYTDTQYFGPGTRLTVL.

The genes are TRBV7-3 and TRBJ2-7, with D hard to call. This CDR3 has 13 residues. CDR1 SGHTA and CDR2 FQGTGA come from the germline V gene. Deletions cut 5 bases from V and 6 bases from J, with 14 bases between. CDR3 protein: CASSPGLLGEQYF. The CDR3 DNA reads as TGTGCCAGCAGCCCCGGCCTGTTAGGCGAGCAGTACTTC. The variable domain in full, with the rest retrieved from reference TRBV7-3 and TRBJ2-7, is GAGVSQTPSNKVTEKGKYVELRCDPISGHTALYWYRQSLGQGPEFLIYFQGTGAADDSGLPNDRFFAVRPEGSVSTLKIQRTERGDSAVYLCASSPGLLGEQYFGPGTRLTVT.

This sequence joins TRBV10-3 and TRBJ2-7, with a weak D call TRBD2 (6 bases). V lost 11 bases, J lost 0 bases, and 14 bases lay in between. Germline V gene sequence: CDR1 ENHRY, CDR2 SYGVKD. The CDR3 runs to 13 residues. CDR3: CAVGGTLSYEQYF. In nucleotides, the CDR3 is TGTGCCGTAGGCGGGACGCTCTCCTACGAGCAGTACTTC.

A single count supports this clone. The chain joins TRBV9 to TRBJ2-1, with D possibly called TRBD1 or TRBD2 (6 bases each). Germline V gives CDR1 SGDLS, CDR2 YYNGEE. V lost 4 bases and J 4 bases, leaving 18 bases between the germline ends. The CDR3 runs 16 residues. The CDR3 loop is CASSIQGGGVYNEQFF. The CDR3 DNA reads as TGTGCCAGCAGCATACAAGGGGGAGGAGTTTACAATGAGCAGTTCTTC.

The J gene is TRBJ2-7, the V gene TRBV27; maybe TRBD2 (6 bases). The CDR3 extends over 14 amino acids. The germline V gene has CDR1 MNHEY and CDR2 SMNVEV (reference sequence). The V gene lost 3 bases and the J gene lost 6 bases, with 15 bases spanning the gap. CDR3 region: CASSLGGEGLEQYF. DNA of the CDR3: TGTGCCAGCAGTTTGGGGGGAGAGGGGCTCGAGCAGTACTTC.

This chain connects TRBV7-9 to TRBJ1-2; 7 nucleotides line up with TRBD1. V lost 1 base and J lost 4; bases outside the gene matches: 9. Germline V gene data show CDR1 as SEHNR and CDR2 as FQNEAQ (reference sequence). This CDR3 comprises 16 residues. CDR3 DNA: TGTGCCAGCAGCTTAGAGGGGGCAGGGTTTGTCTATGGCTACACCTTC. As protein: CASSLEGAGFVYGYTF.

The genes are TRBV5-4 and TRBJ2-2; D gene ambiguous. V lost 0 bases, J lost 3 bases, and 3 bases lay in between. Germline values: CDR1 SGHNT, CDR2 YYREEE (reference sequence). The CDR3 runs to 13 residues. The DNA of the CDR3 is TGTGCCAGCAGCTTGGCCGACACCGGGGAGCTGTTTTTT. Its translation is CASSLADTGELFF.

The genes are TRBV25-1 and TRBJ2-5, with 8 bases identical to TRBD1. CDR3 size: 13 residues. Germline V CDR1 and CDR2: MGHDK, SYGVNS. The J segment lost 3 bases and the V segment lost 5 bases, leaving 2 bases of the junction unmatched. This CDR3 is CASSMTGEETQYF. CDR3 DNA sequence: TGTGCCAGCAGTATGACAGGGGAAGAGACCCAGTACTTC.